A single sample gave rise to the 26 T cell receptor beta chains below, sequenced in a study of blood T cell repertoires in COVID-19. Libraries were prepared by immunoSEQ multiplex PCR; TCRdb keeps only in-frame clonotypes and omits some of them. Among around 200,000 clones listed, 85% to 90% were seen once. The source material was peripheral blood. The receptors derive from a middle-aged man with acute or convalescent COVID-19.

The V gene is TRBV2, the J gene TRBJ1-2, with a tentative D call TRBD1 (5 bases). CDR1 SNHLY and CDR2 FYNNEI come from the germline V gene. The CDR3 loop spans 12 amino acids. The V end was cut by 4 bases, the J end by 4 bases, with 7 bases between. CDR3 nucleotide sequence: TGTGCCAGCAGTGGACAGTTCTATGGCTACACCTTC. As protein: CASSGQFYGYTF.

This clone was detected only once. The CDR3 spells CASSIQGANTEAFF. In nucleotides, the CDR3 is TGTGCCAGTAGTATACAGGGGGCAAACACTGAAGCTTTCTTT. The chain links TRBV19 to TRBJ1-1, with TRBD1 identical over 8 bases. The CDR3 is made up of 14 amino acids. J was trimmed by 2 bases and V by 2 bases; bases with no gene match: 1. Germline V lookup: CDR1 LNHDA, CDR2 SQIVND (reference sequence).

The CDR3 sequence is CASSLAVAEAFF. The CDR3 nucleotides read TGTGCCAGCAGCTTAGCTGTAGCTGAAGCTTTCTTT. V is TRBV7-9 and J is TRBJ1-1; no clear D gene. CDR1 and CDR2 from the germline V gene are SEHNR and FQNEAQ (reference sequence). Between the trimmed V and J ends, which lost 0 bases and 6 bases, there was a span of 5 bases. CDR3 length equals 12 residues.

The chain uses TRBV9 and TRBJ2-5, with 7 bases aligning to TRBD2. Germline CDR1 reads SGDLS; CDR2 reads YYNGEE. J lost 2 bases, V lost 0 bases, and 10 bases had no gene match. CDR3 length: 17 residues. The CDR3 protein is CASSVAALAGVQETQYF. As DNA, the CDR3 is TGTGCCAGCAGCGTAGCGGCATTAGCGGGTGTTCAAGAGACCCAGTACTTC.

CDR3 coding DNA: TGCGCCAGCAGTTCAGGGTTGGACACTGAAGCTTTCTTT. This codes for CASSSGLDTEAFF. This chain connects TRBV5-1 to TRBJ1-1, with a weak D call TRBD1 (5 bases). The germline V gene encodes CDR1 SGHRS and CDR2 YFSETQ. Trimming removed 5 bases at V and 3 bases at J, with 11 bases between. CDR3 length: 13 amino acids.

V is TRBV9 and J is TRBJ2-3, with D perhaps matching TRBD2 (7 bases). Germline values: CDR1 SGDLS, CDR2 YYNGEE. The CDR3 contains 15 residues. Trimming took 2 bases from V and 4 from J, leaving 14 bases between them. The CDR3 DNA follows: TGTGCCAGCAGCGTGGTGGGGGGGCTTTCAGATACGCAGTATTTT. This gives the protein CASSVVGGLSDTQYF.

J is TRBJ1-6 and V is TRBV10-2; TRBD1 agrees at 7 bases. Losses at the gene ends were 6 bases for V and 8 bases for J; bases not matched to a gene: 10. Germline V gene data show CDR1 as WSHSY and CDR2 as SAAADI. The CDR3 is 15 amino acids. The CDR3 protein is CASRGDRTFDSPLHF. CDR3 coding DNA: TGCGCCAGCAGGGGGGACAGAACCTTTGATTCACCCCTCCACTTT.

This chain uses TRBV7-9 with TRBJ2-1; tentatively, D is TRBD1 (7 bases). The germline V and J ends were trimmed by 5 bases and 15 bases, with 14 bases remaining between them. Germline CDR1 reads SEHNR; CDR2 reads FQNEAQ (reference sequence). CDR3 length: 11 residues. The CDR3 spells CASSRGTVPFF. CDR3 nucleotide sequence: TGTGCCAGCAGCCGCGGGACAGTTCCGTTCTTC.

This chain links TRBV7-3 with TRBJ2-1; TRBD2 matches 15 bases. The CDR3 has 15 amino acids. Germline V gives CDR1 SGHTA, CDR2 FQGTGA. The J segment lost 12 bases and the V segment lost 4 bases, leaving 7 bases of the junction unmatched. CDR3 nucleotides: TGTGCCAGCAGCTCGGGACTAGCGGGGGGTCGCGGGCAGTTCTTC. It specifies CASSSGLAGGRGQFF.

This chain uses TRBV6-5 with TRBJ1-5, with D possibly TRBD1 on 5 matching bases. V was cut by 6 bases and J by 0 bases, with 12 bases left in between. From germline, CDR1 is MNHEY and CDR2 SVGAGI. The CDR3 extends over 15 amino acids. CDR3 amino acids: CASSLDIYSNQPQHF. The CDR3 DNA sequence: TGTGCCAGCAGCCTGGACATCTATAGCAATCAGCCCCAGCATTTT.

V and J are TRBV5-8 and TRBJ1-1, with a possible D match to TRBD1 (5 bases). The CDR3 spans 14 residues. Germline V gene data show CDR1 as SGHTS and CDR2 as YDEGEE. Between the trimmed V and J ends, which lost 4 bases and 3 bases, there was a span of 13 bases. CDR3: CASSRGQGDTEAFF. CDR3 bases: TGTGCCAGCAGCCGCGGACAAGGGGACACTGAAGCTTTCTTT.

This clone was counted once. The chain uses TRBV29-1 and TRBJ1-2; the match to TRBD1 covers 11 bases. This CDR3 has 13 amino acids. The V gene end was trimmed by 6 bases and the J gene end by 6 bases; junction bases not matched to a gene: 6. Germline assignment: CDR1 SQVTM and CDR2 ANQGSEA. The CDR3 reads CSVRDRGRHGYTF. In nucleotides, the CDR3 is TGCAGCGTCCGGGACAGGGGGAGGCATGGCTACACCTTC.

V and J are TRBV4-1 and TRBJ1-6; TRBD1 might be the D (6 bases). The length of the CDR3 is 16 residues. Germline V gene data show CDR1 as MGHRA and CDR2 as YSYEKL. V gave up 0 bases and J gave up 5 bases, with 11 bases separating them. CDR3 nucleotide sequence: TGCGCCAGCAGCCAAGAGGCGGGGGCGGATAATTCACCCCTCCACTTT. Translated, it gives CASSQEAGADNSPLHF.

J is TRBJ2-3 and V is TRBV6-5; 11 positions agree with TRBD1. Germline-derived CDR1 and CDR2 are MNHEY and SVGAGI. V trimming: 2 bases; J trimming: 5 bases; junction bases outside the gene matches: 3. The CDR3 loop spans 15 amino acids. CDR3 region: CASSYRDRGIDTQYF. The CDR3 coding sequence is TGTGCCAGCAGTTACAGGGACAGGGGGATAGATACGCAGTATTTT.

The chain joins TRBV5-8 to TRBJ2-1; 7 bases line up with TRBD1. This CDR3 has 15 amino acids. V dropped 7 bases and J dropped 0; count of bases not matched to a gene: 7. CDR1 and CDR2 from the germline V gene are SGHTS and YDEGEE. The CDR3 DNA is TGTGCCAGCCGAGTACAGGGGAGCTCCTACAATGAGCAGTTCTTC. Its translation: CASRVQGSSYNEQFF. Full variable domain (rest looked up from reference TRBV5-8 and TRBJ2-1): EAGVTQSPTHLIKTRGQQATLRCSPISGHTSVYWYQQALGLGLQFLLWYDEGEERNRGNFPPRFSGRQFPNYSSELNVNALELEDSALYLCASRVQGSSYNEQFFGPGTRLTVL.

The chain has TRBV18 and TRBJ1-2, with D tentatively TRBD1 (6 bases). The V end lost 3 bases, the J end lost 8 bases, and 13 bases lay between the germline ends. Germline-derived CDR1 and CDR2 are KGHSH and LQKENI. This CDR3 has 13 residues. CDR3 DNA sequence: TGTGCCAGCTCACCCCGGACAGAGGGAGGCTACACCTTC. Translated: CASSPRTEGGYTF.

This clone was seen more than once but under ten times. The same CDR3 is also encoded by other DNA sequences in this sample. The chain recombines TRBV6-5 with TRBJ1-1; 8 positions match TRBD1. Germline V gene sequence: CDR1 MNHEY, CDR2 SVGAGI. With 5 bases clipped from V and 2 bases from J, the junction kept 4 bases outside the gene matches. This CDR3 region has 14 residues. DNA for the CDR3: TGTGCCAGCAGTCCAGGACAGGGAAACACTGAAGCTTTCTTT. Amino acids: CASSPGQGNTEAFF.

The genes are TRBV3-1 (or the pseudogene TRBV3-2) and TRBJ1-1; 9 positions match TRBD1. The germline CDR1 and CDR2 sequences are LGHDT and YNNKEL (reference sequence). The CDR3 loop spans 15 amino acids. Germline trimming cut 1 base from V and 4 bases from J; bases unmatched to any gene: 4. CDR3: CASSQGDRVGTEAFF. CDR3 in DNA: TGTGCCAGCAGCCAAGGGGACAGGGTGGGCACTGAAGCTTTCTTT.

V is TRBV5-6 and J is TRBJ1-5; D is undetermined. This CDR3 comprises 16 residues. Germline V lookup: CDR1 SGHDT, CDR2 YYEEEE. The V end was cut by 1 base, the J end by 7 bases, with 18 bases between. CDR3 sequence reads: CASSLQGGRVRQPQHF. The CDR3 DNA is TGTGCCAGCAGCTTGCAAGGCGGTCGGGTAAGGCAGCCCCAGCATTTT.

This chain links TRBV7-3 with TRBJ2-1; D might be TRBD1 (6 bases). The CDR3 runs to 15 residues. The germline V gene has CDR1 SGHTA and CDR2 FQGTGA. Deletions cut 4 bases from V and 6 bases from J, with 16 bases between. The CDR3 DNA sequence: TGTGCCAGCAGCTCGAGACCAGGGGTCTTCAATGAGCAGTTCTTC. This gives the protein CASSSRPGVFNEQFF.

V usage is TRBV2 and J usage is TRBJ2-2, with TRBD1 identical over 8 bases. This CDR3 has 16 residues. The germline V gene encodes CDR1 SNHLY and CDR2 FYNNEI. With 6 bases clipped from V and 0 bases from J, the junction kept 6 bases outside the gene matches. The CDR3 loop reads CASSKLTGANTGELFF. In DNA form, the CDR3 reads TGTGCCAGCAGCAAACTGACAGGGGCGAACACCGGGGAGCTGTTTTTT.

This sequence joins TRBV3-1 (or the pseudogene TRBV3-2) and TRBJ2-3, with TRBD2 matching over 14 bases. The CDR3 runs to 16 residues. Germline CDR1 reads LGHDT; CDR2 reads YNNKEL (reference sequence). The ends lost 5 bases at V and 2 bases at J; junction bases unmatched: 3. CDR3 protein: CASSGLAGGITDTQYF. The CDR3 DNA follows: TGTGCCAGCAGCGGACTAGCGGGGGGCATCACAGATACGCAGTATTTT.

CDR3 bases: TGTGCCTGGAGTGTAGAGATGGGGGAGCTGTTTTTT. Its protein is CAWSVEMGELFF. The chain carries TRBV30 and TRBJ2-2; D remains ambiguous. The CDR3 has 12 residues. Germline V gene data show CDR1 as GTSNPN and CDR2 as SVGIG (reference sequence). Trimming removed 0 bases from V and 8 bases from J, with 7 bases in between.

The chain combines TRBV5-1 with TRBJ1-1; TRBD1 aligns across 11 bases. V shed 4 bases, J shed 3 bases, and the junction held 11 bases outside the gene matches. This CDR3 has 17 amino acids. Germline CDR1 reads SGHRS; CDR2 reads YFSETQ. CDR3 coding DNA: TGCGCCAGCAGCCCCGGACAGGGGGCTCAGCTGCACACTGAAGCTTTCTTT. It specifies CASSPGQGAQLHTEAFF.

This chain links TRBV5-1 with TRBJ1-1; possible D gene TRBD1, 5 bases. Germline CDR1 reads SGHRS; CDR2 reads YFSETQ. Deletions cut 0 bases from V and 5 bases from J, with 14 bases between. This CDR3 has 15 residues. This chain's CDR3 is CASSLGYTQGTEAFF. CDR3 nucleotide sequence: TGCGCCAGCAGCTTGGGATACACTCAGGGAACTGAAGCTTTCTTT.

The chain joins TRBV5-1 to TRBJ1-1, with D perhaps matching TRBD1 (6 bases). The CDR3 consists of 13 residues. In germline, CDR1 is SGHRS, CDR2 YFSETQ. With 4 bases removed from V and 4 bases from J, the gap between germline ends came to 11 bases. CDR3 amino acids: CASSNTGPTEAFF. In DNA form, the CDR3 reads TGCGCCAGCAGCAACACAGGGCCCACTGAAGCTTTCTTT.